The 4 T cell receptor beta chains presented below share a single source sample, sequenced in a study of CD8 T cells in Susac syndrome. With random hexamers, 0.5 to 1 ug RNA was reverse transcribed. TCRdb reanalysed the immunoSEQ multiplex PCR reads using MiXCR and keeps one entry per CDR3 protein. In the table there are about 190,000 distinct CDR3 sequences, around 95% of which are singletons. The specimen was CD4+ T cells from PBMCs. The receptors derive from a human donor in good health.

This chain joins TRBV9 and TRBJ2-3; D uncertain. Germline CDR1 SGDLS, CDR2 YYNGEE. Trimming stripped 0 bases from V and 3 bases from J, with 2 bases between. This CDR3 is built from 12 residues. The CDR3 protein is CASSVATDTQYF. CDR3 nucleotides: TGTGCCAGCAGCGTAGCAACAGATACGCAGTATTTT. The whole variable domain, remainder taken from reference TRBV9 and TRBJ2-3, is DSGVTQTPKHLITATGQRVTLRCSPRSGDLSVYWYQQSLDQGLQFLIQYYNGEERAKGNILERFSAQQFPDLHSELNLSSLELGDSALYFCASSVATDTQYFGPGTRLTVL.

This CDR3 reads CASRPTGGSGNTIYF. CDR3 DNA: TGTGCCAGCAGACCTACAGGGGGCTCTGGAAACACCATATATTTT. This chain links TRBV12-3 or TRBV12-4 with TRBJ1-3; TRBD1 matches 8 bases. With V trimmed by 6 bases and J by 0 bases, 4 bases remained unmatched. The CDR3 runs 15 residues.

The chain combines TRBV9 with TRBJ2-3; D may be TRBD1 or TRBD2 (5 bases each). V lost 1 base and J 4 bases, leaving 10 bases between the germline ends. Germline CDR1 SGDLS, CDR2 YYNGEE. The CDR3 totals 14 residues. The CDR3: CASSVYTGPDTQYF. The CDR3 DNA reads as TGTGCCAGCAGCGTATACACGGGACCAGATACGCAGTATTTT.

This CDR3 is CASSGFGGTEAFF. The CDR3 DNA follows: TGCGCCAGCAGCGGGTTCGGGGGAACTGAAGCTTTCTTT. J is TRBJ1-1 and V is TRBV5-1; possibly TRBD1 for D (5 bases). The CDR3 extends over 13 amino acids. Deletions cut 4 bases from V and 5 bases from J, with 12 bases between. From germline, CDR1 is SGHRS and CDR2 YFSETQ.